The 8 T cell receptor beta chains given below trace back to one sample, sequenced in a study of memory CD4+ T cells and cytomegalovirus serostatus. Single viable CD3+CD4+CD8-CD45RO+ cells were sorted as the memory CD4+ T cells. The assay was immunoSEQ multiplex PCR, and TCRdb's table has in-frame clones only and misses some. Here the sample spans 85,000 to 100,000 clones, 80% being singletons. Input material: memory CD4+ T cells from blood. Receptor source: an adult in good health and CMV-seropositive.

Remarks on this clone: Other DNA sequences of this sample code for an identical CDR3. The chain joins TRBV18 to TRBJ2-2; no reliable D call. V was trimmed by 3 bases and J by 2 bases, leaving 7 bases between them. The length of the CDR3 is 14 residues. The germline gives CDR1 KGHSH, CDR2 LQKENI. The DNA for the CDR3 is TGTGCCAGCTCACCGGCCGTTAACACCGGGGAGCTGTTTTTT. The encoded protein is CASSPAVNTGELFF.

The chain couples TRBV2 to TRBJ2-1, with D tentatively TRBD2 (6 bases). Trimming took off 6 bases at V and 3 bases at J, with 18 bases between the two ends. CDR3 length: 16 residues. The germline V gene has CDR1 SNHLY and CDR2 FYNNEI. This chain's CDR3 is CASRPLGRGVYNEQFF. CDR3 sequence (DNA): TGTGCCAGCAGGCCTCTTGGGCGGGGCGTCTACAATGAGCAGTTCTTC.

The chain carries TRBV28 and TRBJ1-1, with TRBD1 as a possible D gene (6 bases). This CDR3 is built from 14 residues. The germline gives CDR1 MDHEN, CDR2 SYDVKM. V lost 0 bases and J lost 1, with 6 bases in between. CDR3 amino acids: CASSLWTGNTEAFF. The CDR3 coding sequence is TGTGCCAGCAGTTTATGGACAGGGAACACTGAAGCTTTCTTT.

The J gene is TRBJ1-5, the V gene TRBV29-1; TRBD1 matches 9 bases. Germline-derived CDR1 and CDR2 are SQVTM and ANQGSEA. The CDR3 is 13 residues long. The trim removed 6 bases at V and 5 bases at J, leaving 5 bases unmatched. The DNA for the CDR3 is TGCAGCGTCGCGGACAGGGGAGATCAGCCCCAGCATTTT. It encodes CSVADRGDQPQHF.

This clone has a handful of counts. CDR3 protein: CASSLELAYNEQFF. DNA of the CDR3: TGTGCCAGCAGCTTAGAGCTGGCATACAATGAGCAGTTCTTC. The V call is TRBV7-6, the J call TRBJ2-1; D remains ambiguous. The germline V gene encodes CDR1 SGHVS and CDR2 FNYEAQ. V was clipped by 1 base and J by 4 bases, with 8 bases between them. CDR3 length: 14 residues.

The rearrangement joins TRBV6-5 to TRBJ1-3, with TRBD1 identical over 7 bases. Trimming at V came to 6 bases and at J to 2 bases, leaving 4 bases not matched to a gene. Germline loops: CDR1 MNHEY, CDR2 SVGAGI. The CDR3 consists of 14 residues. The DNA of the CDR3 is TGTGCCAGCAGAGGGGGCCTTGCTGGAAACACCATATATTTT. Encoded protein: CASRGGLAGNTIYF.

The V gene is TRBV19, the J gene TRBJ2-3; 8 bases match TRBD2. Per germline, CDR1 LNHDA and CDR2 SQIVND (reference sequence). Unmatched junction bases numbered 4, after V lost 5 bases and J lost 0 bases. CDR3 length: 15 residues. CDR3 sequence: CASSSIAGSTDTQYF. DNA for the CDR3: TGTGCCAGTAGTTCCATAGCGGGAAGCACAGATACGCAGTATTTT.

The chain recombines TRBV27 with TRBJ2-1; D possibly uses TRBD1 or TRBD2 (5 bases each). The germline V gene encodes CDR1 MNHEY and CDR2 SMNVEV (reference sequence). The CDR3 spans 13 residues. Trimming removed 4 bases from V and 9 bases from J, with 13 bases in between. The CDR3 nucleotides read TGTGCCAGCAGTTGGGGACCCCAAGGTGAGCAGTTCTTC. Its translation is CASSWGPQGEQFF.